The 20 T cell receptor beta chains given below trace back to one sample, sequenced in a study of cytomegalovirus exposure and HLA in healthy donors. Amplification used 60 Vbeta primers and 13 Jbeta primers. TCRdb's table, derived via immunoSEQ multiplex PCR, lists solely in-frame clones and lacks some. The sample holds about 150,000 clones, 70% to 90% seen once. Sequencing was performed on PBMCs. These receptors all come from a young woman in good health and CMV-seronegative.

This clone was picked up a small number of times. Relative to the germline gene, one junction end is altered; a read error may explain this. Other DNA sequences of this sample code for an identical CDR3. The rearrangement links TRBV5-4 to TRBJ1-1, with D unresolved. The CDR3 covers 14 residues. Per the germline V gene, CDR1 is SGHNT and CDR2 is YYREEE (reference sequence). As DNA, the CDR3 is TGCGCCAGCAGCCTAAACCCCGGGAACACTGAAGCTTTCTTT. As protein: CASSLNPGNTEAFF.

The chain recombines TRBV7-9 with TRBJ1-2; 9 positions agree with TRBD1. Looked up from germline, CDR1 is SEHNR and CDR2 is FQNEAQ (reference sequence). The CDR3 covers 15 residues. The junction had 4 bases not matched to a gene; V was cut back by 2 bases and J by 3 bases. The CDR3 sequence: CASSLNRGRDYGYTF. The CDR3 coding sequence is TGTGCCAGCAGCTTAAACAGGGGGCGCGACTATGGCTACACCTTC. The full variable domain, its missing parts supplied by reference TRBV7-9 and TRBJ1-2, is DTGVSQNPRHKITKRGQNVTFRCDPISEHNRLYWYRQTLGQGPEFLTYFQNEAQLEKSRLLSDRFSAERPKGSFSTLEIQRTEQGDSAMYLCASSLNRGRDYGYTFGSGTRLTVV.

This chain links TRBV14 with TRBJ1-2; D may be TRBD1 (5 bases). This CDR3 spans 14 amino acids. Germline values: CDR1 SGHDN, CDR2 FVKESK. V lost 4 bases and J lost 7, with 16 bases in between. The CDR3 coding sequence is TGTGCCAGCAGCCCAAGGGGCTGGGGCGGTGGCTACACCTTC. It specifies CASSPRGWGGGYTF.

The gene calls are TRBV5-4 and TRBJ1-2; TRBD1 agrees at 7 bases. Germline CDR1 is SGHNT and CDR2 is YYREEE (reference sequence). With V trimmed by 4 bases and J by 4 bases, 4 bases remained unmatched. This CDR3 region has 13 residues. The chain's CDR3 is CASSEGQAYGYTF. CDR3 in DNA: TGTGCCAGCAGCGAAGGACAGGCCTATGGCTACACCTTC.

The V and J genes are TRBV30 and TRBJ1-6; 10 bases fit TRBD1. V lost 1 base and J lost 7; bases outside the gene matches: 7. This CDR3 is built from 16 residues. The V gene's germline CDR1 is GTSNPN and CDR2 SVGIG (reference sequence). The CDR3 DNA reads TGTGCCTGGAGTGCTTACCGGACAGGGGGGAATTCACCCCTCCACTTT. Translation gives CAWSAYRTGGNSPLHF.

This chain connects TRBV4-2 to TRBJ1-1; D call uncertain. The CDR3 loop spans 13 amino acids. The ends were cut back, 4 bases at V and 7 bases at J, with 13 bases in the middle. Germline assignment: CDR1 LGHNA and CDR2 YNFKEQ. CDR3 in amino acids: CASSRLGEIEAFF. As DNA, the CDR3 is TGTGCCAGCAGCCGCCTAGGCGAGATTGAAGCTTTCTTT.

The chain joins TRBV27 to TRBJ2-3; maybe TRBD2 (5 bases). Trimming stripped 6 bases from V and 5 bases from J, with 18 bases between. Germline CDR1 reads MNHEY; CDR2 reads SMNVEV (reference sequence). The CDR3 has 15 residues. CDR3 loop: CASSHGREWGDTQYF. CDR3 DNA sequence: TGTGCCAGCAGCCATGGACGGGAATGGGGAGATACGCAGTATTTT.

V and J are TRBV29-1 and TRBJ1-2, with D possibly being TRBD1 (5 bases). Germline V lookup: CDR1 SQVTM, CDR2 ANQGSEA. This CDR3 spans 13 amino acids. The V gene lost 3 bases and the J gene lost 6 bases, with 14 bases spanning the gap. The CDR3 DNA reads TGCAGCGTTGAGTCCGAGGTAGGGGATGGCTACACCTTC. It encodes CSVESEVGDGYTF.

The chain has TRBV5-1 and TRBJ2-3; maybe TRBD1 (6 bases). Trimming took off 0 bases at V and 4 bases at J, with 12 bases between the two ends. This CDR3 has 15 residues. Germline CDR1 and CDR2: SGHRS and YFSETQ. CDR3 sequence reads: CASSLGGGPADTQYF. CDR3 nucleotides: TGCGCCAGCAGCTTGGGTGGGGGCCCCGCAGATACGCAGTATTTT. The whole variable domain, filled in from reference TRBV5-1 and TRBJ2-3, reads KAGVTQTPRYLIKTRGQQVTLSCSPISGHRSVSWYQQTPGQGLQFLFEYFSETQRNKGNFPGRFSGRQFSNSRSEMNVSTLELGDSALYLCASSLGGGPADTQYFGPGTRLTVL.

The rearrangement links TRBV5-1 to TRBJ2-3, with a weak D call TRBD1 (5 bases). This CDR3 region has 16 residues. Germline V gene data show CDR1 as SGHRS and CDR2 as YFSETQ. Trimming pared 4 bases from V and 4 bases from J, leaving 19 bases between. CDR3 coding DNA: TGCGCCAGCAGCGAACGGGTCGGGCAGGGATCAGATACGCAGTATTTT. It yields the protein CASSERVGQGSDTQYF.

V gene TRBV7-2 combines with J gene TRBJ2-6; perhaps TRBD2 as D (5 bases). Trimming took 3 bases from V and 0 from J, leaving 6 bases between them. From germline, CDR1 is SGHTA and CDR2 FQGNSA. This CDR3 comprises 15 residues. CDR3 sequence reads: CASSFGDSGANVLTF. CDR3 sequence (DNA): TGTGCCAGCAGCTTCGGGGACTCTGGGGCCAACGTCCTGACTTTC.

The V call is TRBV6-5, the J call TRBJ1-4, with D possibly matching TRBD1 (6 bases). Trimming pared 5 bases from V and 8 bases from J, leaving 12 bases between. This CDR3 comprises 13 residues. Germline V gene lookup returns CDR1 MNHEY and CDR2 SVGAGI. CDR3 coding DNA: TGTGCCAGCAGTCTCCGGGACACAGAAAAACTGTTTTTT. Its translation: CASSLRDTEKLFF.

CDR3 residues: CSVSGGGDYGYTF. CDR3 sequence (DNA): TGCAGCGTTTCGGGGGGGGGAGACTATGGCTACACCTTC. The chain combines TRBV29-1 with TRBJ1-2, with a possible D match to TRBD1 (5 bases). Between the trimmed V and J ends, which lost 5 bases and 3 bases, there was a span of 13 bases. This CDR3 region has 13 residues. Germline values: CDR1 SQVTM, CDR2 ANQGSEA. Together with reference TRBV29-1 and TRBJ1-2, the CDR3 gives the full variable domain: SAVISQKPSRDICQRGTSLTIQCQVDSQVTMMFWYRQQPGQSLTLIATANQGSEATYESGFVIDKFPISRPNLTFSTLTVSNMSPEDSSIYLCSVSGGGDYGYTFGSGTRLTVV.

The CDR3: CATTRGGTISSYNSPLHF. The CDR3 DNA follows: TGTGCCACCACCCGAGGAGGGACGATAAGCTCCTATAATTCACCCCTCCACTTT. The V call is TRBV28, the J call TRBJ1-6, with D perhaps TRBD1 (5 bases). With 10 bases removed from V and 0 bases from J, the gap between germline ends came to 22 bases. Germline V gives CDR1 MDHEN, CDR2 SYDVKM. The CDR3 length is 18 residues.

J is TRBJ2-1 and V is TRBV27; 7 bases fit TRBD2. This CDR3 region has 13 residues. The J segment lost 8 bases and the V segment lost 4 bases, leaving 5 bases of the junction unmatched. The germline V gene has CDR1 MNHEY and CDR2 SMNVEV (reference sequence). The CDR3 DNA reads as TGTGCCAGCAGTTCCCTGACTAGCCATGAGCAGTTCTTC. The encoded protein is CASSSLTSHEQFF.

This clone was counted between two and nine times. This rearrangement joins TRBV19 to TRBJ2-7; 15 nucleotides line up with TRBD2. V gave up 6 bases and J gave up 0 bases; unmatched junction bases: 9. The CDR3 runs 18 residues. Germline V gives CDR1 LNHDA, CDR2 SQIVND (reference sequence). The chain's CDR3 is CASSRGLAGGWSSYEQYF. DNA for the CDR3: TGTGCCAGTAGCCGCGGACTAGCGGGGGGGTGGAGCTCCTACGAGCAGTACTTC. Full variable domain (missing parts from reference TRBV19 and TRBJ2-7): DGGITQSPKYLFRKEGQNVTLSCEQNLNHDAMYWYRQDPGQGLRLIYYSQIVNDFQKGDIAEGYSVSREKKESFPLTVTSAQKNPTAFYLCASSRGLAGGWSSYEQYFGPGTRLTVT.

Worth noting for this clone: The same CDR3 also results from other DNA sequences found in this sample. The chain uses TRBV5-1 and TRBJ1-1, with D tentatively TRBD1 (5 bases). The CDR3 has 14 residues. The V end lost 0 bases, the J end lost 5 bases, and 11 bases lay between the germline ends. The germline V gene has CDR1 SGHRS and CDR2 YFSETQ. CDR3 DNA: TGCGCCAGCAGCTTGGGGCAGGGTGGAACTGAAGCTTTCTTT. It yields the protein CASSLGQGGTEAFF.

J is TRBJ1-4 and V is TRBV20-1; weak D call: TRBD1 (6 bases). V dropped 6 bases and J dropped 14 bases, with 16 bases sitting between them. The V gene's germline CDR1 is DFQATT and CDR2 SNEGSKA (reference sequence). The CDR3 runs 11 residues. The CDR3 DNA reads as TGCAGTGCGGTTATTCAGGGGAATCTGTTTTTT. Translated, it gives CSAVIQGNLFF.

In DNA form, the CDR3 reads TGCAGCGTTGTGTTGAGCACTGAAGCTTTCTTT. The encoded protein is CSVVLSTEAFF. The chain combines TRBV29-1 with TRBJ1-1; no reliable D call. This CDR3 has 11 amino acids. Germline loops: CDR1 SQVTM, CDR2 ANQGSEA. V lost 4 bases to trimming and J lost 4 bases, with 7 bases between them.

This chain joins TRBV28 and TRBJ1-3; TRBD1 is a possible D gene (5 bases). Looked up from germline, CDR1 is MDHEN and CDR2 is SYDVKM. The CDR3 totals 15 residues. V gave up 3 bases and J gave up 4 bases, with 13 bases separating them. CDR3 sequence reads: CASSFLFGGGNTIYF. CDR3 bases: TGTGCCAGCAGTTTTCTTTTCGGGGGAGGAAACACCATATATTTT.